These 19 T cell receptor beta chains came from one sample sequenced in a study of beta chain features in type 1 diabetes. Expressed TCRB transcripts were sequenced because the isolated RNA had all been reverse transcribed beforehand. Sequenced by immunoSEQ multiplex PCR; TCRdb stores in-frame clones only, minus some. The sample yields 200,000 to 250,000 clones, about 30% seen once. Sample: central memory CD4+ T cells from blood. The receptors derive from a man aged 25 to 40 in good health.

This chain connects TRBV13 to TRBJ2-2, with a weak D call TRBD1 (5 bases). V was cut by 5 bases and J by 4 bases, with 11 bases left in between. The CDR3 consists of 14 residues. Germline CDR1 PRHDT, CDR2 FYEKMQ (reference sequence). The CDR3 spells CASSPSRGTGELFF. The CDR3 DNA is TGTGCCAGCAGCCCCTCAAGGGGCACCGGGGAGCTGTTTTTT.

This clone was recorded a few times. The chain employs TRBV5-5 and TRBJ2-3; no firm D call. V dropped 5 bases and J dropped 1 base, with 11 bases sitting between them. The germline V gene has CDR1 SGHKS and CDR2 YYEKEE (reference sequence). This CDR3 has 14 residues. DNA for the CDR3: TGTGCCAGCAGTTTTGGATCGGGCACAGATACGCAGTATTTT. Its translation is CASSFGSGTDTQYF.

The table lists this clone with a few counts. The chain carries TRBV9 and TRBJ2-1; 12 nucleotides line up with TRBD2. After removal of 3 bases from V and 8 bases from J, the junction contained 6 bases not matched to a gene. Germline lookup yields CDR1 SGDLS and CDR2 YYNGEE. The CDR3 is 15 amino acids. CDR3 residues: CASSGTSGRIDEQFF. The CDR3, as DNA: TGTGCCAGCAGCGGCACTAGCGGGAGGATCGATGAGCAGTTCTTC.

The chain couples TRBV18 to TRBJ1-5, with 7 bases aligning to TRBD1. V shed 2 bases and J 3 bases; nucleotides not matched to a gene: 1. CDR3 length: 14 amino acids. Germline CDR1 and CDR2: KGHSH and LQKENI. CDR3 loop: CASSPDRDNQPQHF. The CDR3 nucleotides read TGTGCCAGCTCACCAGACAGGGACAATCAGCCCCAGCATTTT.

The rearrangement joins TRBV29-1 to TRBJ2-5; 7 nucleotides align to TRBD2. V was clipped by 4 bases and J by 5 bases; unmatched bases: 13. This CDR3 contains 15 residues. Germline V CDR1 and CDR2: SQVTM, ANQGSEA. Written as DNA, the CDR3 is TGCAGCGTTGTAGTGCTAAGCGGGATTCGGGAGACCCAGTACTTC. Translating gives CSVVVLSGIRETQYF.

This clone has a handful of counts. Written as DNA, the CDR3 is TGCAGCGTTGGACAGAACACTGAAGCTTTCTTT. Protein sequence: CSVGQNTEAFF. This chain links TRBV29-1 with TRBJ1-1; D is unclear. Between the trimmed V and J ends, which lost 4 bases and 1 base, there was a span of 4 bases. CDR1 is SQVTM and CDR2 is ANQGSEA in the germline V gene. The CDR3 is 11 amino acids.

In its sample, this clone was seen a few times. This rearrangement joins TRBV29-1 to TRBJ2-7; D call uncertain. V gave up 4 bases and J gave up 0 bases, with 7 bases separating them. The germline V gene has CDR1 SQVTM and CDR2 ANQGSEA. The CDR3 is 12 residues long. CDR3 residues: CSVAPSSYEQYF. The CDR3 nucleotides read TGCAGCGTTGCTCCGAGCTCCTACGAGCAGTACTTC.

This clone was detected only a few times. The CDR3 DNA follows: TGCGCCAGCAGCTCCCTACAGGGGCAAGAGACCCAGTACTTC. Its translation is CASSSLQGQETQYF. The chain is built from TRBV5-1 and TRBJ2-5, with 7 bases matching TRBD1. This CDR3 region has 14 residues. CDR1 and CDR2 (germline): SGHRS, YFSETQ. J gave up 2 bases and V 3 bases, and 4 bases lay outside the gene matches.

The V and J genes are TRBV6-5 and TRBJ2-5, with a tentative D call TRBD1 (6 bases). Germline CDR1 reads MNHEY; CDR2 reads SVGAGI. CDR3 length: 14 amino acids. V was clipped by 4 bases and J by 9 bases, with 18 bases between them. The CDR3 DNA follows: TGTGCCAGCAGTTGGGTAGGGACACAATGGGCCCAGTACTTC. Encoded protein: CASSWVGTQWAQYF.

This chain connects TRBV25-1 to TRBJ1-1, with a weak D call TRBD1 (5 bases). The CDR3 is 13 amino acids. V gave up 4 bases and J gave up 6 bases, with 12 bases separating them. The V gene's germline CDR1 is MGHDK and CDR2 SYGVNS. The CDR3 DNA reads TGTGCCAGCAGTGGGTTCGGGGCCTCTGAAGCTTTCTTT. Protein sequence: CASSGFGASEAFF.

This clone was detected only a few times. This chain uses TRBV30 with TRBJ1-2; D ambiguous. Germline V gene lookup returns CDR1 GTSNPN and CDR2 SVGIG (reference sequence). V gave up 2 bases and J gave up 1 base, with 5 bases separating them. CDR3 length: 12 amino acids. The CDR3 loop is CAWSWVNYGYTF. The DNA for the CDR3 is TGTGCCTGGAGTTGGGTTAACTATGGCTACACCTTC.

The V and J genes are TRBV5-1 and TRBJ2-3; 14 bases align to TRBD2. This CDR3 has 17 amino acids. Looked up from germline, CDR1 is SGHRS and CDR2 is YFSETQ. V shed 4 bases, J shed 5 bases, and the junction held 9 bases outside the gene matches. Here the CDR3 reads CASSRGTSGSGLDTQYF. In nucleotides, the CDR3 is TGCGCCAGCAGCCGCGGGACTAGCGGGAGTGGCTTAGATACGCAGTATTTT.

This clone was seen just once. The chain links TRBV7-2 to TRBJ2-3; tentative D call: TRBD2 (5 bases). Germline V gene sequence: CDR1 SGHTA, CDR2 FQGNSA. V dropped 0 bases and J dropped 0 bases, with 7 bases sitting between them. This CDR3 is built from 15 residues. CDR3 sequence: CASSLARASTDTQYF. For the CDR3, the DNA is TGTGCCAGCAGCTTAGCGAGGGCTAGCACAGATACGCAGTATTTT.

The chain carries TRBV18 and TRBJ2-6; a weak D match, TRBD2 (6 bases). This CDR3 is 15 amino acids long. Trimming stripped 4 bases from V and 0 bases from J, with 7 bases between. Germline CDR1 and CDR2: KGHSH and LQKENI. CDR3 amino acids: CASSLEGSGANVLTF. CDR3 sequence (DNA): TGTGCCAGCTCACTGGAGGGCTCTGGGGCCAACGTCCTGACTTTC. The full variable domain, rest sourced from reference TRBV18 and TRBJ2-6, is NAGVMQNPRHLVRRRGQEARLRCSPMKGHSHVYWYRQLPEEGLKFMVYLQKENIIDESGMPKERFSAEFPKEGPSILRIQQVVRGDSAAYFCASSLEGSGANVLTFGAGSRLTVL.

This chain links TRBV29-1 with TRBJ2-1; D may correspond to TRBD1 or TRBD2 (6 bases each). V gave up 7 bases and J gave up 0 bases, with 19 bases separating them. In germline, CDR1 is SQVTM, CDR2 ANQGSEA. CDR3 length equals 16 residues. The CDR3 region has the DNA TGCAGCGCTGGGGACATGGCGACTAGCTCCTACAATGAGCAGTTCTTC. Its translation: CSAGDMATSSYNEQFF.

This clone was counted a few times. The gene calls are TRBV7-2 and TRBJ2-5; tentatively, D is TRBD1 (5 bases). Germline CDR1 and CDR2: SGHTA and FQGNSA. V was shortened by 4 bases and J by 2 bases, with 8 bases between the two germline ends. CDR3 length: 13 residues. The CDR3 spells CASSYGAQETQYF. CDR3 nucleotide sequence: TGTGCCAGCAGCTATGGGGCACAAGAGACCCAGTACTTC.

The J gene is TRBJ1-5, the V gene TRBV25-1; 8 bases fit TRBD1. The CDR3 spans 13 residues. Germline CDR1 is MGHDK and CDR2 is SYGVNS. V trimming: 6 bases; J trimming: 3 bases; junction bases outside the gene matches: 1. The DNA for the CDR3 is TGTGCCAGCAGACAGGGGGACAATCAGCCCCAGCATTTT. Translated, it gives CASRQGDNQPQHF.

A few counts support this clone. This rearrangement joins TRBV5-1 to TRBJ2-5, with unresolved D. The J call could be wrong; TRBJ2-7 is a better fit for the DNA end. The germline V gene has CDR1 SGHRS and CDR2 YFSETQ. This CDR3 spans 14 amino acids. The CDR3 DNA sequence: TGCGCCAGCAGCCTTGGGGATGGGGTCTACGAGCAGTACTTC. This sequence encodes CASSLGDGVYEQYF.

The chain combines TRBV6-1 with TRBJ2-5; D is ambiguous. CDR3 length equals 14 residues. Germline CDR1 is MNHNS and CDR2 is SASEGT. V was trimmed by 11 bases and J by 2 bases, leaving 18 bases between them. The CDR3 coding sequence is TGTGCCTGCCGGTGGGCGCTAGGGCAAGAGACCCAGTACTTC. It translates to CACRWALGQETQYF.